This T cell receptor beta chain was identified in a study of cytomegalovirus exposure and HLA in healthy donors. Notes on this clone: As yet, its antigen is unknown.

Findings of the study overall: In a later analysis, HLA-associated TCR beta chains were more clonally expanded than equally common others.

Primers: 60 Vbeta forward and 13 Jbeta reverse. The repertoire was sequenced with immunoSEQ multiplex PCR; TCRdb's copy has only in-frame clones and lacks some. Among around 130,000 clones listed, 81% were seen once. V dropped 5 bases and J dropped 4; count of bases not matched to a gene: 6. The CDR3 is made up of 14 amino acids. Germline lookup yields CDR1 MNHNY and CDR2 SVGAGI (reference sequence). This receptor was obtained from a woman aged 35 to 49 in good health and CMV-seronegative. The rearrangement links TRBV6-6 to TRBJ2-7, with 9 bases matching TRBD1. Sequences were obtained from PBMCs. CDR3 nucleotide sequence: TGTGCCAGCAGTGCGGGACAGGGCTCTTACGAGCAGTACTTC. Its protein is CASSAGQGSYEQYF.